Below, 11 T cell receptor beta chains from the same sample are listed, as sequenced in a study of multiple sclerosis patients with progressive multifocal leukoencephalopathy. The time point denotes: approximately 12 months of natalizumab therapy. Profiling relied on immunoSEQ multiplex PCR, and the TCRdb table lists in-frame clones only, not all of them. The table has more than 20,000 clones, more than 85% seen once. The input for sequencing was PBMCs, taken from a patient treated with natalizumab. The receptor source for this set is a young man with multiple sclerosis.

V and J are TRBV18 and TRBJ2-5; no definite D call. V was pared by 3 bases and J by 4 bases, with 3 bases between. CDR1 and CDR2 from the germline V gene are KGHSH and LQKENI. This CDR3 has 11 amino acids. The DNA for the CDR3 is TGTGCCAGCTCACCCCGAGAGACCCAGTACTTC. Its translation is CASSPRETQYF.

The V gene is TRBV27, the J gene TRBJ2-1; no definite D call. The CDR3 has 15 amino acids. Between the trimmed V and J ends, which lost 6 bases and 8 bases, there was a span of 20 bases. Germline values: CDR1 MNHEY, CDR2 SMNVEV (reference sequence). CDR3 DNA sequence: TGTGCCAGCAGCCCCTCTACACCTTACAGAGATGAGCAGTTCTTC. It codes for CASSPSTPYRDEQFF.

V is TRBV11-3 and J is TRBJ2-3, with D possibly matching TRBD1 (7 bases). V shed 5 bases and J shed 14 bases, with 17 bases lying between them. The CDR3 runs to 12 residues. CDR1 and CDR2 from the germline V gene are SGHNT and YENEEA. In nucleotides, the CDR3 is TGTGCCAGCAGCCCCGCAGGGGGGACGACGTATTTT. This translates into CASSPAGGTTYF.

The gene calls are TRBV7-6 and TRBJ1-4; 9 nucleotides match TRBD1. Trimming cost V 0 bases and J 7 bases; bases outside gene matches: 15. Germline V gives CDR1 SGHVS, CDR2 FNYEAQ. The CDR3 spans 19 residues. CDR3 amino acids: CASSLALTGGGPVGEKLFF. DNA of the CDR3: TGTGCCAGCAGCTTAGCACTAACAGGGGGCGGACCTGTAGGTGAAAAACTGTTTTTT.

The table lists this clone with a few counts. This sequence joins TRBV7-2 and TRBJ2-1; 13 positions agree with TRBD2. There are 14 residues in the CDR3. V lost 3 bases and J lost 10; bases outside the gene matches: 3. Germline assignment: CDR1 SGHTA and CDR2 FQGNSA. This chain's CDR3 is CASSFTSGRGEQFF. The CDR3 DNA sequence: TGTGCCAGCAGCTTCACTAGCGGGAGGGGGGAGCAGTTCTTC.

This chain links TRBV28 with TRBJ2-6; 14 nucleotides align to TRBD2. CDR1 and CDR2 (germline): MDHEN, SYDVKM. The CDR3 has 18 residues. V lost 6 bases, J lost 0 bases, and 4 bases stayed unmatched. The CDR3 bases are TGTGCCAGCAGGGGGACTAGCGGGGGCCTCTCTGGGGCCAACGTCCTGACTTTC. This translates into CASRGTSGGLSGANVLTF. The full variable domain, its missing parts supplied by reference TRBV28 and TRBJ2-6, is DVKVTQSSRYLVKRTGEKVFLECVQDMDHENMFWYRQDPGLGLRLIYFSYDVKMKEKGDIPEGYSVSREKKERFSLILESASTNQTSMYLCASRGTSGGLSGANVLTFGAGSRLTVL.

V and J are TRBV10-1 and TRBJ2-2, with 13 bases matching TRBD2. The CDR3 length is 15 residues. Unmatched junction bases numbered 7, after V lost 9 bases and J lost 6 bases. In germline, CDR1 is WNHNN, CDR2 SYGVQD (reference sequence). The CDR3 DNA is TGCGCCAGTAATGCCGGGACTAGCGGGGCCGGGGAGCTGTTTTTT. This codes for CASNAGTSGAGELFF.

The gene calls are TRBV18 and TRBJ2-4; 7 bases align to TRBD1. The V and J ends lost 5 bases and 0 bases, in that order; junction bases with no gene match: 10. Germline V gene data show CDR1 as KGHSH and CDR2 as LQKENI. This CDR3 is 17 amino acids long. CDR3 sequence (DNA): TGTGCCAGCTCAGCCCCGGGACAGCTACTAGCCAAAAACATTCAGTACTTC. Amino acid sequence: CASSAPGQLLAKNIQYF.

The rearrangement joins TRBV6-5 to TRBJ2-7; 11 nucleotides match TRBD2. The CDR3 is 14 residues long. The germline gives CDR1 MNHEY, CDR2 SVGAGI. Trimming removed 6 bases from V and 6 bases from J; junction bases left unmatched: 7. DNA for the CDR3: TGTGCCAGCAGGCCGGGACTAGCGGCGCCCGAGCAGTACGTC. The encoded protein is CASRPGLAAPEQYV.

CDR3 amino acids: CASSLGLAGAEQYV. The CDR3 nucleotides read TGTGCCAGCAGCCTAGGACTAGCGGGAGCCGAGCAGTACGTC. V and J are TRBV6-6 and TRBJ2-7; 13 bases fit TRBD2. V was pared by 6 bases and J by 6 bases, with 5 bases of the junction left unmatched. The CDR3 has 14 amino acids. Germline loops: CDR1 MNHNY, CDR2 SVGAGI (reference sequence).

This chain links TRBV7-6 with TRBJ2-5; D perhaps matches TRBD2 (6 bases). The CDR3 loop spans 16 amino acids. Trimming pared 5 bases from V and 4 bases from J, leaving 20 bases between. Germline V gene sequence: CDR1 SGHVS, CDR2 FNYEAQ. The CDR3: CASSIPEVQGGETQYF. The CDR3 nucleotides read TGTGCCAGCAGCATACCCGAGGTCCAGGGAGGAGAGACCCAGTACTTC.